The present T cell receptor beta chain was sequenced within a study of blood T cell repertoires in COVID-19. Study details: PBMCs, B-cell-depleted T cells, or T cells were the source of the cDNA or gDNA that made up the material.

Enrollees, roughly 18 to 89 years old, lived in about two dozen US areas. Assignments of participants to cohorts depended upon their own reported clinical history. Someone with COVID-19 had been met by exposed participants within 2 weeks before study entry. The CDR3 consists of 15 residues. The V and J ends lost 1 base and 2 bases, in that order; junction bases with no gene match: 4. CDR1 and CDR2 from the germline V gene are SGHTA and FQGNSA. TCRdb's table, derived via immunoSEQ multiplex PCR, lists solely in-frame clones and lacks some. This table has 200,000 to 250,000 clones, about four fifths appearing once.

The sequence derives from a woman aged 40 to 50 who had been exposed to COVID-19. Specimen: PBMCs or T cells enriched from blood (not recorded which). The V gene is TRBV7-2, the J gene TRBJ2-5, with 7 bases that match TRBD2. CDR3 coding DNA: TGTGCCAGCAGCTTAGGGGGGACTATTCAAGAGACCCAGTACTTC. As protein: CASSLGGTIQETQYF.